This T cell receptor beta chain comes out of a study of OX40 agonist ivuxolimab in advanced cancers. With baseline, cycle 4 day 1, and cycle 7 day 1 as timepoints, blood was sampled. The protocol was immunoSEQ multiplex PCR, while the TCRdb copy is restricted to in-frame clones and leaves out a portion. The table records around 62,000 clones, 90% to 95% of them present only once. Germline CDR1 is LNHDA and CDR2 is SQIVND (reference sequence). The CDR3 is 14 amino acids. Remarks on this clone: The junction does not match germline at one end; this may be a read error.

The TCR was taken from an adult with an advanced solid tumor such as melanoma, head and neck, liver or kidney cancer. The chain couples TRBV19 to TRBJ1-4, with TRBD1 matching 7 bases. The sequencing here drew on CD4+ or CD8+ T cells sorted from blood, taken in a trial of the OX40 agonist ivuxolimab. As DNA, the CDR3 is TGTGCCACTAGTGACAGGGTACCTTGGGAAAAACTGTTTTTT. Encoded protein: CATSDRVPWEKLFF.